These T cell receptor beta chains were read from a single sample in a study of CD8 T cells in ankylosing spondylitis. TCRdb re-called the 5' RACE reads through MiXCR, storing one row per CDR3 protein. Of about 310,000 distinct CDR3 sequences listed, less than 25% were seen once; the top ten hold under 4%. Sequenced sample: blood, either unsorted or a sorted T cell fraction (not recorded which). These receptors were obtained from a female donor with ankylosing spondylitis or in good health (not recorded which). Both conserved end residues are part of each CDR3. Each record gives: CDR3 length, clone size, V gene, J gene, D gene, CDR3 protein, CDR3 DNA. A D gene is named only where the DNA matches it firmly. Size tells how often a clone was seen (once, few, many) or the class of an expanded clone, and some rows leave it out.

15	few	TRBV28	TRBJ2-3	NA	CASSKGVASTDTQYF	TGTGCCAGCAGTAAAGGGGTGGCTAGCACAGATACGCAGTATTTT
14	NA	TRBV7-6	TRBJ2-5	NA	CASSLGTSQETQYF	TGTGCCAGCAGCTTAGGGACATCCCAAGAGACCCAGTACTTC
14	NA	TRBV20-1	TRBJ1-1	NA	CSAFPPGPTEQTFF	TGCAGTGCTTTTCCCCCGGGCCCTACGGAGCAAACTTTCTTT
14	NA	TRBV6-1	TRBJ2-4	TRBD2	CASSLSGRGNIQYF	TGTGCCAGCAGTCTTAGCGGGAGGGGAAACATTCAGTACTTC
13	few	TRBV5-1	TRBJ1-1	NA	CASSFWTLDEAFF	TGCGCCAGCAGCTTTTGGACGCTAGATGAAGCTTTCTTT
16	few	TRBV7-9	TRBJ2-1	TRBD2	CASSRRGLAGGYEQFF	TGTGCCAGCAGCCGACGGGGACTAGCGGGAGGCTATGAGCAGTTCTTC
13	few	TRBV27	TRBJ2-1	NA	CASSIPGLPRQFF	TGTGCCAGCAGTATCCCGGGACTCCCGAGGCAGTTCTTC
12	NA	TRBV29-1	TRBJ2-7	NA	CSALGSSYEQYF	TGCAGCGCCTTAGGCAGTTCCTACGAGCAGTACTTC
15	NA	TRBV11-3	TRBJ2-1	NA	CASSPGLQRSNEQFF	TGTGCCAGCAGCCCAGGCCTCCAGCGGTCGAATGAGCAGTTCTTC
13	NA	TRBV9	TRBJ2-7	TRBD2	CASSVRAGGEQYF	TGTGCCAGCAGCGTAAGAGCGGGAGGCGAGCAGTACTTC
15	NA	TRBV30	TRBJ2-5	NA	CAWSVAGLYQETQYF	TGTGCCTGGAGTGTTGCGGGGCTGTACCAAGAGACCCAGTACTTC
12	few	TRBV15	TRBJ2-1	NA	CATSRVGDEQFF	TGTGCCACCAGCAGAGTAGGGGATGAGCAGTTCTTC
15	NA	TRBV10-3	TRBJ2-1	TRBD1	CAISEGQGFGNEQFF	TGTGCCATCAGTGAGGGACAGGGTTTTGGAAATGAGCAGTTCTTC
13	few	TRBV6-1	TRBJ2-7	TRBD2	CASKASGTYEQYF	TGTGCCAGCAAGGCTAGCGGGACCTACGAGCAGTACTTC